The T cell receptor (beta chain) described here comes from a study of blood T cell repertoires in COVID-19. Across the study: Donors in the United States, Italy and Spain gave samples during acute or convalescent COVID-19. From T cells, B-cell-depleted T cells, or PBMCs came the material, which was cDNA or gDNA.

Sequencing was performed with immunoSEQ multiplex PCR; in TCRdb, only in-frame clones are kept and a portion is missing. The table has just under 60,000 clones, 88% seen once. Germline CDR1 is SGHNT and CDR2 is YYREEE (reference sequence). The CDR3 is 15 residues long. After removal of 4 bases from V and 4 bases from J, the junction contained 9 bases not matched to a gene. The V and J genes are TRBV5-4 and TRBJ2-3; TRBD1 matches at 7 bases. Material for sequencing was peripheral blood. This sequence originates from a man aged 55 to 70 with acute or convalescent COVID-19. This chain's CDR3 is CASSPGVQGADTQYF. The CDR3 DNA follows: TGTGCCAGCAGCCCTGGGGTCCAGGGGGCAGATACGCAGTATTTT.